This T cell receptor (beta chain) was found in a study of cytomegalovirus exposure and HLA in healthy donors. Study background: As released early, the data held some 80 million unique TCRs from HLA-typed donors. Most donors, roughly 82% of roughly 400 genotyped, fell in the Caucasian-associated ancestry cluster.

The PCR had 60 Vbeta and 13 Jbeta primers. Only in-frame clones appear in the TCRdb table, and some are missing; sequencing was by immunoSEQ multiplex PCR. The sample includes under 200,000 clones, roughly 85% of them seen just once. Study outcomes and limitations: Associated with cytomegalovirus, according to the listing, were 170 or so TCR beta chains. Indistinguishable V segments such as TRBV6-2 and TRBV6-3 were excluded.

CDR1 and CDR2 (germline): MNHEY, SMNVEV (reference sequence). The V gene end was trimmed by 10 bases and the J gene end by 4 bases; junction bases not matched to a gene: 8. CDR3 length: 15 amino acids. Details on this clone: Its antigen remains unidentified.

Sequencing was performed on PBMCs. The rearrangement joins TRBV27 to TRBJ2-5, with 14 bases matching TRBD2. This TCR was sampled from a woman aged 45-60 years in good health and CMV-seronegative. The CDR3 spells CATGTSGSYGETQYF. CDR3 sequence (DNA): TGTGCCACGGGGACTAGCGGGAGTTATGGAGAGACCCAGTACTTC.